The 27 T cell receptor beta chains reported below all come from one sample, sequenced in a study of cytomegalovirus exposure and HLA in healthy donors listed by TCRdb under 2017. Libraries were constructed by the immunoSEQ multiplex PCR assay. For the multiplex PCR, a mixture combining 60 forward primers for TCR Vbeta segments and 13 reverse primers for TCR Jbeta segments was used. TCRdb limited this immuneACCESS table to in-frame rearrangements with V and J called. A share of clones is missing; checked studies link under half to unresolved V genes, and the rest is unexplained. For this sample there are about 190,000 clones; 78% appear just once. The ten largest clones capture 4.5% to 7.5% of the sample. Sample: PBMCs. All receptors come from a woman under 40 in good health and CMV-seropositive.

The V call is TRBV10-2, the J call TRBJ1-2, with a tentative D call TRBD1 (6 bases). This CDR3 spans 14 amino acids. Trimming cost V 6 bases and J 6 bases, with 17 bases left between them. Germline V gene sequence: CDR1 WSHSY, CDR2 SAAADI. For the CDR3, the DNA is TGCGCCAGCAGGCTGACAGGACTCGCCAATGGCTACACCTTC. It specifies CASRLTGLANGYTF.

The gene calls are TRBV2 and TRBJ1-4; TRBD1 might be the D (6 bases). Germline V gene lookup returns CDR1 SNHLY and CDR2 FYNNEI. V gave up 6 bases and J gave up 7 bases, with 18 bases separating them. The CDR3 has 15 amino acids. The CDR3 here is CASRALTGTVEKLFF. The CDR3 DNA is TGTGCCAGCAGAGCGCTTACAGGGACGGTTGAAAAACTGTTTTTT. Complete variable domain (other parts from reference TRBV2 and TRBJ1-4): EPEVTQTPSHQVTQMGQEVILRCVPISNHLYFYWYRQILGQKVEFLVSFYNNEISEKSEIFDDQFSVERPDGSNFTLKIRSTKLEDSAMYFCASRALTGTVEKLFFGSGTQLSVL.

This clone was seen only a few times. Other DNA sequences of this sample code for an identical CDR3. This CDR3 is CASSLEGRGPNTEAFF. In nucleotides, the CDR3 is TGTGCCAGCAGCTTAGAGGGAAGGGGTCCGAACACTGAAGCTTTCTTT. This chain joins TRBV7-9 and TRBJ1-1; possibly TRBD1 for D (5 bases). The CDR3 runs 16 residues. Trimming pared 1 base from V and 1 base from J, leaving 13 bases between. Germline V lookup: CDR1 SEHNR, CDR2 FQNEAQ (reference sequence).

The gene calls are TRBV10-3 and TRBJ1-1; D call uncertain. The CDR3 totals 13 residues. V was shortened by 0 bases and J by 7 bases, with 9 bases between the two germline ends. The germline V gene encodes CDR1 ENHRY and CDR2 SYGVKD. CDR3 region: CAISESAAVEAFF. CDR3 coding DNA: TGTGCCATCAGTGAGTCGGCCGCAGTTGAAGCTTTCTTT.

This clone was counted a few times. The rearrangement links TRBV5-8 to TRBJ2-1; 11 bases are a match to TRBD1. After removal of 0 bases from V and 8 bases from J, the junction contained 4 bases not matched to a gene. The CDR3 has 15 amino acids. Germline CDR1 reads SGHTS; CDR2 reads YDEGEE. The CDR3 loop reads CASSLAGQGVDEQFF. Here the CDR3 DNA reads TGTGCCAGCAGCTTGGCGGGACAGGGGGTAGATGAGCAGTTCTTC.

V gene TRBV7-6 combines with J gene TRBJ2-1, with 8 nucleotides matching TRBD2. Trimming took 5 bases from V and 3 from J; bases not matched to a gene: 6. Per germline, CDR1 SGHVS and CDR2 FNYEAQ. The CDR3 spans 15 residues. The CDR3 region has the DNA TGTGCCAGCAGCAGTGAGCGGGAGTACTACAATGAGCAGTTCTTC. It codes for CASSSEREYYNEQFF.

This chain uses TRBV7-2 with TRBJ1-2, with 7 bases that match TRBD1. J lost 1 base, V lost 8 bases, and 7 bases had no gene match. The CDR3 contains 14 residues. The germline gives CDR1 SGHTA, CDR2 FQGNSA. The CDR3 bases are TGTGCCAGCGGACGGACAGGAGATAACTATGGCTACACCTTC. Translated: CASGRTGDNYGYTF.

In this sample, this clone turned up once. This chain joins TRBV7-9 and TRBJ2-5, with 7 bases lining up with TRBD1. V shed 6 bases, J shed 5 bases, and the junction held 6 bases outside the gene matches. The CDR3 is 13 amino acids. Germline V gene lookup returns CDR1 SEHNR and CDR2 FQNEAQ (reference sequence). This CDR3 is CASSPGQDETQYF. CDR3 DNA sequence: TGTGCCAGCAGTCCCGGACAGGACGAGACCCAGTACTTC.

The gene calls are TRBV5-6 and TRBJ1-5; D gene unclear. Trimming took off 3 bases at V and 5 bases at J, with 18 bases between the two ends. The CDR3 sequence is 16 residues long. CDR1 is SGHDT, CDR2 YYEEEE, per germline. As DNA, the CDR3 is TGTGCCAGCAGCTCACTAGGCCTGGGTATGGATCAGCCCCAGCATTTT. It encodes CASSSLGLGMDQPQHF.

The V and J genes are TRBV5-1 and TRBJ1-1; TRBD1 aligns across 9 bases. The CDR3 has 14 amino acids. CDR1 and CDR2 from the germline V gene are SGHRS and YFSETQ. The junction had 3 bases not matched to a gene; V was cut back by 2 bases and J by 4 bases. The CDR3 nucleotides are TGCGCCAGCAGCTTACAGGGGGCCGCCACTGAAGCTTTCTTT. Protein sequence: CASSLQGAATEAFF.

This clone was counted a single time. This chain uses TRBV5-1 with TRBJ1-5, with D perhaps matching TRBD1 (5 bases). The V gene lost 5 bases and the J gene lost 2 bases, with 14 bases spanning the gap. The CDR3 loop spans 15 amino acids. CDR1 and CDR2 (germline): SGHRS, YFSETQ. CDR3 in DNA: TGCGCCAGCAGGATAACTGACAGCCGCAATCAGCCCCAGCATTTT. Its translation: CASRITDSRNQPQHF.

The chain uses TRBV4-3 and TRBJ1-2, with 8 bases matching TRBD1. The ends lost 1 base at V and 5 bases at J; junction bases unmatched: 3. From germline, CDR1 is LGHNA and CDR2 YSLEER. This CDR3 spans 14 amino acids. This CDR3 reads CASSQVGTGYGYTF. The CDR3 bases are TGCGCCAGCAGCCAAGTAGGGACAGGATATGGCTACACCTTC.

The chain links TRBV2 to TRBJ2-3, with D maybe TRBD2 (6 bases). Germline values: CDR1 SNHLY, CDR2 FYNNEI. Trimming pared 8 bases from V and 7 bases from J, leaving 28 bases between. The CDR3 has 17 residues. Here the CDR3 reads CASPPIIVDSGLNTQYF. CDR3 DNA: TGTGCCAGCCCCCCTATAATAGTTGATAGCGGCCTAAATACGCAGTATTTT.

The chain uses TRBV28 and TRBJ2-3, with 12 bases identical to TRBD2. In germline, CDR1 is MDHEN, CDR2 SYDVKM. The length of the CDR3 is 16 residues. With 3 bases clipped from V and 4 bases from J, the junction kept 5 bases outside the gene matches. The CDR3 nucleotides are TGTGCCAGCAGTTTGGGTCTAGCGGGAGGGGCAGATACGCAGTATTTT. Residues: CASSLGLAGGADTQYF.

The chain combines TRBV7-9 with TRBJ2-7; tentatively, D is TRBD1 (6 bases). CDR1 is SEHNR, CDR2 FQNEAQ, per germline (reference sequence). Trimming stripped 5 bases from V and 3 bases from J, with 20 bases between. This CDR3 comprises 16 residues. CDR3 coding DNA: TGTGCCAGCAGCGGGGGCGAAAGGGGATATATCTACGAGCAGTACTTC. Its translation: CASSGGERGYIYEQYF.

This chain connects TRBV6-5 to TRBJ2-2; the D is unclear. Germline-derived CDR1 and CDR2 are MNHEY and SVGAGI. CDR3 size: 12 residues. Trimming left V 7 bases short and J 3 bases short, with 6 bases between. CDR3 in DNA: TGTGCCAGCACTCCAGACACCGGGGAGCTGTTTTTT. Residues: CASTPDTGELFF.

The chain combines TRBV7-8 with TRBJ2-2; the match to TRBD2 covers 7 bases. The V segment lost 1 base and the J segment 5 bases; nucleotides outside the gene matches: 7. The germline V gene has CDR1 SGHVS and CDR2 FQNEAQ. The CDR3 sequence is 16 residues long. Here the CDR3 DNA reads TGTGCCAGCAGCTTAGGGGCGGGAGTAGAAACCGGGGAGCTGTTTTTT. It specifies CASSLGAGVETGELFF.

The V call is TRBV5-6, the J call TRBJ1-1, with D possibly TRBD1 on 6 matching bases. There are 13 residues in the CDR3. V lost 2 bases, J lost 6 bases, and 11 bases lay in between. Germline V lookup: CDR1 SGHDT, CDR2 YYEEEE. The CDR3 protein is CASSLRDTPEAFF. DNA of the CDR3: TGTGCCAGCAGCTTAAGGGACACCCCTGAAGCTTTCTTT.

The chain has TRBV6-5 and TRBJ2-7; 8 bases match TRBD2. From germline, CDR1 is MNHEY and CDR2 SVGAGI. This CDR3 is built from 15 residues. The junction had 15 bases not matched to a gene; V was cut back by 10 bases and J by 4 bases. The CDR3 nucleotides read TGTGCCACCAGAGGAATTAGCGGGATTTCTTACGAGCAGTACTTC. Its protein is CATRGISGISYEQYF.

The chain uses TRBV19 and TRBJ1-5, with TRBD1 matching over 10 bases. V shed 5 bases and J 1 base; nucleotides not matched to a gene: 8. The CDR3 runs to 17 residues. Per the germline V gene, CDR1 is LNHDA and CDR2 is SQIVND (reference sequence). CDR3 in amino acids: CASSPGQGGVSNQPQHF. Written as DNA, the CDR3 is TGTGCCAGTAGTCCCGGACAGGGGGGAGTGAGCAATCAGCCCCAGCATTTT. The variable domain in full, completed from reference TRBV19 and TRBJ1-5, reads DGGITQSPKYLFRKEGQNVTLSCEQNLNHDAMYWYRQDPGQGLRLIYYSQIVNDFQKGDIAEGYSVSREKKESFPLTVTSAQKNPTAFYLCASSPGQGGVSNQPQHFGDGTRLSIL.

The CDR3 nucleotides read TGTGCCACCAGCAGGAACTACGGTGGCTACACCTTC. Its translation is CATSRNYGGYTF. The J gene is TRBJ1-2, the V gene TRBV15; D is unclear. The V gene's germline CDR1 is LNHNV and CDR2 YYDKDF (reference sequence). Trimming cost V 3 bases and J 7 bases, with 9 bases left between them. This CDR3 comprises 12 residues.

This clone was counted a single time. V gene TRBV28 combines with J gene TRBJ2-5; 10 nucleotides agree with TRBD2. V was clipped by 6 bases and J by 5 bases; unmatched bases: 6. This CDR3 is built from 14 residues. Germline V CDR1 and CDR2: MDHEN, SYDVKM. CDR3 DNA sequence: TGTGCCAGCAGCATCACTAGCGGGATTGAGACCCAGTACTTC. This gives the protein CASSITSGIETQYF.

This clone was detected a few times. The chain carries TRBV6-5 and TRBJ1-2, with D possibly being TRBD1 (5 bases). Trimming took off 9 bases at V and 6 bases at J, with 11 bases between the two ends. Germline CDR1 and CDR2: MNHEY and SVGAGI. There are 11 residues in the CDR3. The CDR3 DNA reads TGTGCCAGTACGGGGGTAAATGGCTACACCTTC. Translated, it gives CASTGVNGYTF.

CDR3 sequence reads: CASTASGGVSTGELFF. The CDR3 DNA sequence: TGCGCCAGCACCGCTAGCGGGGGTGTTTCTACCGGGGAGCTGTTTTTT. The chain recombines TRBV5-1 with TRBJ2-2; TRBD2 agrees at 10 bases. The CDR3 is made up of 16 amino acids. V lost 6 bases and J lost 5; bases outside the gene matches: 10. Per the germline V gene, CDR1 is SGHRS and CDR2 is YFSETQ.

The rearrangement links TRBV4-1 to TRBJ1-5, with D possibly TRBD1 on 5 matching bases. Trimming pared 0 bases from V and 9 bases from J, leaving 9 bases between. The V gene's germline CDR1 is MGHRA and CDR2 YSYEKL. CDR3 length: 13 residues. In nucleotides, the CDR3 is TGCGCCAGCAGCCAAGATGAAAGGGGGCCCCAGCATTTT. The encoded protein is CASSQDERGPQHF.

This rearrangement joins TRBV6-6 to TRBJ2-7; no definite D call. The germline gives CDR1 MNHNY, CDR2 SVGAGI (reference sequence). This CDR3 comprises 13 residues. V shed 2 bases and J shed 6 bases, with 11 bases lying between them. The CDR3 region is CASSYLTGLEQYF. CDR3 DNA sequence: TGTGCCAGCAGTTACCTTACCGGTCTCGAGCAGTACTTC.

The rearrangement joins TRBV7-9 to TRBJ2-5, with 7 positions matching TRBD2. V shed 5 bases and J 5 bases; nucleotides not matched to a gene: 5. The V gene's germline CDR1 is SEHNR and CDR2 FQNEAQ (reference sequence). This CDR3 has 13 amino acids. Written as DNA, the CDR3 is TGTGCCAGCAGCACACTAGCGAAGGAGACCCAGTACTTC. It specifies CASSTLAKETQYF.